The sequence of this T cell receptor (beta chain) was determined in a study of cytomegalovirus exposure and HLA in healthy donors. Study observations and caveats: Clonal expansion was found to be greater in HLA-associated TCR beta chains than in equally common others in a later analysis.

A word on this clone: What it binds is unknown.

Use of 60 Vbeta and 13 Jbeta primers characterized the PCR. Generated by immunoSEQ multiplex PCR, the TCRdb table keeps only in-frame clones and is missing some. This table holds about 41,000 clones, roughly 80% found once. Sequencing was done on a sample of PBMCs. The TCR sequence derives from a man in his forties or fifties in good health and CMV-seronegative.

The CDR3 here is CASSQVGGLGGNTIYF. The CDR3 DNA is TGTGCCAGCAGCCAAGTCGGGGGGTTAGGGGGAAACACCATATATTTT. V is TRBV4-2 and J is TRBJ1-3, with D possibly matching TRBD1 (5 bases). Germline V gene lookup returns CDR1 LGHNA and CDR2 YNFKEQ. V lost 1 base and J lost 4, with 14 bases in between. The CDR3 consists of 16 residues.